This T cell receptor (beta chain) was recovered during a study of T-cell memory formation after mild COVID-19. This clonotype was observed a few times. Antigen specificity is unknown. Study-wide findings and caveats: Pre-infection memory harbored some responding clones, suggesting cross-reactive memory joined. Mostly located in CM and EM were contracting CD4+ clones, with contracting CD8+ clones located in EMRA.

TCRdb independently ran MiXCR on the 5' RACE reads; one entry per CDR3 protein. The data show roughly 600,000 distinct CDR3 sequences, with roughly 18% seen just once and about 12% held by the top ten. This receptor was taken from an adult woman who had mild COVID-19 (a few samples of this study predate the infection). Cell type and time point are not known. The material sequenced was PBMCs or a T cell subset sorted from them (not recorded which).

In nucleotides, the CDR3 is TGTGCCAGCAGGGGGGGGAAGGGCACTGAAGCTTTCTTT. Its translation: CASRGGKGTEAFF. The chain joins TRBV25-1 to TRBJ1-1; D perhaps matches TRBD1 (5 bases). The CDR3 is 13 residues long. Germline V gives CDR1 MGHDK, CDR2 SYGVNS. V was cut by 6 bases and J by 4 bases, with 12 bases left in between.